This T cell receptor beta chain was sequenced for a study of type 1 and type 2 diabetes patients. Study as a whole: From PBMCs, CD4+ and CD8+ T cells were isolated by magnetic microbeads.

This CDR3 is 17 amino acids long. Between the trimmed V and J ends, which lost 0 bases and 9 bases, there was a span of 18 bases. CDR1 is MNHEY, CDR2 SVGAGI, per germline. This clonotype was observed a handful of times. The PCR template was genomic DNA. A primer set of 30 forward and 13 reverse primers amplified the CDR3. TCRdb re-called the multiplex PCR reads with MiXCR, one entry per CDR3 protein. The profile covers some 250,000 distinct CDR3 sequences, with approximately 50% appearing a single time and roughly an eighth taken by the ten largest. The J gene is TRBJ1-6, the V gene TRBV6-5; D gene unclear. This clonotype originated in a young man with type 2 diabetes. The sequencing input was peripheral blood mononuclear cells (PBMCs). In nucleotides, the CDR3 is TGTGCCAGCAGTTACTCGAATTCTAAGCCCCCTACTTCACCCCTCCACTTT. Its protein product is CASSYSNSKPPTSPLHF.